These 30 T cell receptor beta chains came from one sample sequenced in a study of OX40 agonist ivuxolimab in advanced cancers. Sequencing used immunoSEQ multiplex PCR; TCRdb keeps in-frame clones, though not all of them. The sample comprises some 70,000 clones, 86% of which are singletons, and roughly 8% rests with the top ten. The source was CD4+ or CD8+ T cells sorted from blood, collected in a trial of the OX40 agonist ivuxolimab. The receptors derive from an adult with an advanced solid tumor such as melanoma, head and neck, liver or kidney cancer.

V usage is TRBV19 and J usage is TRBJ1-6; D unresolved. Trimming removed 7 bases from V and 15 bases from J, with 7 bases in between. The CDR3 covers 9 residues. The germline V gene encodes CDR1 LNHDA and CDR2 SQIVND (reference sequence). CDR3: CASTSGLHF. The CDR3 nucleotides read TGTGCCAGTACCTCGGGCCTCCACTTT.

The chain uses TRBV5-8 and TRBJ1-5, with 8 bases matching TRBD1. This CDR3 spans 17 amino acids. The germline V gene encodes CDR1 SGHTS and CDR2 YDEGEE. The J segment lost 0 bases and the V segment lost 2 bases, leaving 7 bases of the junction unmatched. The CDR3 loop is CASSFVTGVYSNQPQHF. The CDR3 DNA is TGTGCCAGCAGCTTCGTGACAGGGGTTTATAGCAATCAGCCCCAGCATTTT.

This clone was observed a handful of times. The rearrangement uses TRBV5-1 and TRBJ1-3, with D maybe TRBD1 (5 bases). Germline V lookup: CDR1 SGHRS, CDR2 YFSETQ. This CDR3 has 14 amino acids. The V gene lost 0 bases and the J gene lost 2 bases, with 6 bases spanning the gap. The CDR3, as DNA: TGCGCCAGCAGCTTGGCAGGGCCTGGAAACACCATATATTTT. This translates into CASSLAGPGNTIYF.

The CDR3 nucleotides read TGCGCCAGCAGCTCCCTACAGGGACTTTCGGACGAGCAGTACTTC. It translates to CASSSLQGLSDEQYF. The chain combines TRBV5-1 with TRBJ2-7, with D possibly being TRBD1 or TRBD2 (6 bases each). The CDR3 is 15 amino acids. Per the germline V gene, CDR1 is SGHRS and CDR2 is YFSETQ. The ends were cut back, 3 bases at V and 5 bases at J, with 18 bases in the middle.

The sample holds one count of this clone. The chain is built from TRBV6-5 and TRBJ1-5; D gene uncertain. The CDR3 spans 14 residues. V shed 2 bases and J shed 6 bases, with 11 bases lying between them. Germline V gene lookup returns CDR1 MNHEY and CDR2 SVGAGI. This chain's CDR3 is CASSYGRQFQPQHF. In nucleotides, the CDR3 is TGTGCCAGCAGTTACGGACGGCAGTTTCAGCCCCAGCATTTT.

V is TRBV5-4 and J is TRBJ2-7; 8 bases agree with TRBD1. In germline, CDR1 is SGHNT, CDR2 YYREEE (reference sequence). This CDR3 has 15 residues. Trimming at V came to 0 bases and at J to 2 bases, leaving 4 bases not matched to a gene. The CDR3 is CASSLAGQGAYEQYF. CDR3 sequence (DNA): TGTGCCAGCAGCTTGGCAGGACAGGGAGCCTACGAGCAGTACTTC.

This clone was detected a few times. The chain uses TRBV27 and TRBJ1-6; perhaps TRBD1 as D (5 bases). V was shortened by 2 bases and J by 7 bases, with 12 bases between the two germline ends. This CDR3 comprises 15 residues. The germline V gene encodes CDR1 MNHEY and CDR2 SMNVEV (reference sequence). CDR3 DNA: TGTGCCAGCAGTTTACAAGGGACGGTGAATTCACCCCTCCACTTT. It is translated as CASSLQGTVNSPLHF.

CDR3 in amino acids: CASSPAPGQPEGLFF. Written as DNA, the CDR3 is TGTGCCAGCAGCCCCGCCCCGGGACAGCCCGAAGGACTGTTTTTT. J is TRBJ1-4 and V is TRBV7-8; 7 bases are shared with TRBD1. The CDR3 is 15 amino acids. Trimming at V came to 5 bases and at J to 13 bases, leaving 16 bases not matched to a gene. Germline assignment: CDR1 SGHVS and CDR2 FQNEAQ.

This chain links TRBV9 with TRBJ1-6; D unresolved. Germline CDR1 reads SGDLS; CDR2 reads YYNGEE. The CDR3 extends over 16 amino acids. V shed 3 bases and J shed 7 bases, with 17 bases lying between them. CDR3 sequence: CASSARAAAENSPLHF. Here the CDR3 DNA reads TGTGCCAGCAGCGCCCGGGCGGCGGCGGAGAATTCACCCCTCCACTTT.

V gene TRBV7-9 combines with J gene TRBJ1-2; TRBD1 is a possible D gene (6 bases). The CDR3 totals 15 residues. The V end was cut by 0 bases, the J end by 8 bases, with 16 bases between. The germline V gene has CDR1 SEHNR and CDR2 FQNEAQ (reference sequence). DNA of the CDR3: TGTGCCAGCAGCTTAGCGCTGCAGGGGACGGAGGGCTACACCTTC. Amino acids: CASSLALQGTEGYTF.

The V gene is TRBV28, the J gene TRBJ1-2, with 10 bases identical to TRBD1. Germline CDR1 reads MDHEN; CDR2 reads SYDVKM. This CDR3 contains 14 residues. J was trimmed by 8 bases and V by 11 bases; bases with no gene match: 14. CDR3 in DNA: TGTGCCCTTGCACCCCGGGACAGGGGTCCCGGCTACACCTTC. This translates into CALAPRDRGPGYTF.

This rearrangement joins TRBV18 to TRBJ2-1; no definite D call. V lost 3 bases and J 8 bases, leaving 5 bases between the germline ends. The CDR3 consists of 11 residues. The germline gives CDR1 KGHSH, CDR2 LQKENI. CDR3 protein: CASSPFDEQFF. The CDR3 nucleotides are TGTGCCAGCTCACCCTTCGATGAGCAGTTCTTC.

The chain recombines TRBV5-8 with TRBJ1-5; perhaps TRBD1 as D (6 bases). CDR1 is SGHTS and CDR2 is YDEGEE in the germline V gene. This CDR3 comprises 14 residues. Trimming removed 2 bases from V and 4 bases from J, with 10 bases in between. In nucleotides, the CDR3 is TGTGCCAGCAGCTTACTACAGGGTAATCAGCCCCAGCATTTT. Translated, it gives CASSLLQGNQPQHF.

The chain uses TRBV5-8 and TRBJ2-5; D perhaps matches TRBD2 (6 bases). TRBJ2-7 explains the end of the DNA better; the J call may be wrong. The germline CDR1 and CDR2 sequences are SGHTS and YDEGEE. This CDR3 is built from 13 residues. CDR3 in DNA: TGTGCCAGCAGTGCGGGGACCAACTACGAGCAGTACTTC. This translates into CASSAGTNYEQYF.

The gene calls are TRBV5-4 and TRBJ1-1, with a weak D call TRBD1 (6 bases). V lost 1 base and J 5 bases, leaving 12 bases between the germline ends. The CDR3 is 14 residues long. Looked up from germline, CDR1 is SGHNT and CDR2 is YYREEE (reference sequence). CDR3 sequence reads: CASSLFQRGTEAFF. The CDR3 coding sequence is TGTGCCAGCAGCTTGTTTCAGAGGGGGACTGAAGCTTTCTTT.

Judged by abundance, this clone is medium-sized (0.01 to 0.1%). The rearrangement uses TRBV6-1 and TRBJ1-5; maybe TRBD1 (5 bases). The CDR3 is 14 amino acids. Germline lookup yields CDR1 MNHNS and CDR2 SASEGT. With 6 bases removed from V and 3 bases from J, the gap between germline ends came to 12 bases. The CDR3 bases are TGTGCCAGCAGCCTTACAGGCGCCAATCAGCCCCAGCATTTT. Residues: CASSLTGANQPQHF.

The chain joins TRBV7-2 to TRBJ2-7; D not certain. The CDR3 is made up of 13 amino acids. V was pared by 0 bases and J by 6 bases, with 9 bases between. The germline gives CDR1 SGHTA, CDR2 FQGNSA. The CDR3 bases are TGTGCCAGCAGCTTAGCCACCATCTCCGAGCAGTACTTC. It is translated as CASSLATISEQYF.

This rearrangement joins TRBV27 to TRBJ2-2, with a tentative D call TRBD1 (5 bases). CDR3 length equals 16 residues. With 3 bases removed from V and 0 bases from J, the gap between germline ends came to 11 bases. CDR1 and CDR2 (germline): MNHEY, SMNVEV (reference sequence). CDR3 in amino acids: CASSFRGTTNTGELFF. The CDR3 bases are TGTGCCAGCAGTTTTAGGGGAACTACGAACACCGGGGAGCTGTTTTTT.

The V call is TRBV11-2, the J call TRBJ2-5; 11 nucleotides line up with TRBD2. Per the germline V gene, CDR1 is SGHAT and CDR2 is FQNNGV. The junction had 4 bases not matched to a gene; V was cut back by 4 bases and J by 6 bases. This CDR3 is 14 amino acids long. CDR3 coding DNA: TGTGCCAGCAGCTCTCTAGCGGGGGGACAGACCCAGTACTTC. Translation gives CASSSLAGGQTQYF.

V usage is TRBV28 and J usage is TRBJ1-3; D is unresolved. The germline V gene encodes CDR1 MDHEN and CDR2 SYDVKM. This CDR3 has 14 amino acids. V was clipped by 8 bases and J by 0 bases, with 11 bases between them. The CDR3 region has the DNA TGTGCCAGCGGCCCCAGGTACTCTGGAAACACCATATATTTT. Protein: CASGPRYSGNTIYF.

V is TRBV28 and J is TRBJ1-6; D gene unclear. V lost 1 base and J 9 bases, leaving 16 bases between the germline ends. This CDR3 comprises 16 residues. The germline V gene has CDR1 MDHEN and CDR2 SYDVKM. In nucleotides, the CDR3 is TGTGCCAGCAGTTTATATGGAGGCCTTGAAGCTTCACCCCTCCACTTT. Encoded protein: CASSLYGGLEASPLHF.

V is TRBV30 and J is TRBJ1-6; D perhaps matches TRBD1 (5 bases). There are 16 residues in the CDR3. Germline V CDR1 and CDR2: GTSNPN, SVGIG (reference sequence). The CDR3 DNA is TGTGCTTGTAGGGGCTCTACTCCCACCTATAATTCACCCCTCCACTTT. Translated, it gives CACRGSTPTYNSPLHF.

This clone appeared a single time. This sequence joins TRBV5-6 and TRBJ2-1, with D possibly called TRBD1 or TRBD2 (5 bases each). Germline loops: CDR1 SGHDT, CDR2 YYEEEE. This CDR3 comprises 16 residues. V shed 4 bases and J shed 7 bases, with 21 bases lying between them. The CDR3 DNA is TGTGCCAGCAGCCCGGTTCCTGGGGCGGGCCTGAATGAGCAGTTCTTC. Translating it yields CASSPVPGAGLNEQFF.

The chain recombines TRBV12-5 with TRBJ2-2; 7 bases agree with TRBD1. The CDR3 spans 15 residues. Per the germline V gene, CDR1 is LGHNT and CDR2 is FRNRAP. J was trimmed by 4 bases and V by 10 bases; bases with no gene match: 12. The CDR3 is CATQLTGDRTGELFF. The CDR3, as DNA: TGTGCTACTCAACTAACAGGGGATCGCACCGGGGAGCTGTTTTTT.

The chain links TRBV19 to TRBJ1-2, with TRBD1 matching over 7 bases. After removal of 6 bases from V and 3 bases from J, the junction contained 10 bases not matched to a gene. The CDR3 sequence is 15 residues long. Germline values: CDR1 LNHDA, CDR2 SQIVND (reference sequence). Here the CDR3 reads CASSRTLGTDYGYTF. CDR3 in DNA: TGTGCCAGTAGCCGCACCCTCGGGACAGACTATGGCTACACCTTC.

V and J are TRBV5-8 and TRBJ2-1; D gene uncertain. The germline V gene has CDR1 SGHTS and CDR2 YDEGEE. The CDR3 extends over 15 amino acids. Trimming shortened V by 0 bases and J by 7 bases, and 14 bases separated the two germline ends. CDR3 residues: CASSLGFVGYNEQFF. CDR3 DNA sequence: TGTGCCAGCAGCTTGGGCTTTGTCGGTTATAATGAGCAGTTCTTC. Filled out from reference TRBV5-8 and TRBJ2-1, the complete variable domain reads EAGVTQSPTHLIKTRGQQATLRCSPISGHTSVYWYQQALGLGLQFLLWYDEGEERNRGNFPPRFSGRQFPNYSSELNVNALELEDSALYLCASSLGFVGYNEQFFGPGTRLTVL.

The CDR3 bases are TGCGCCAGCAGCTTGGCCTCCGGGACGGAGAACACCGGGGAGCTGTTTTTT. Translating it yields CASSLASGTENTGELFF. The chain carries TRBV5-1 and TRBJ2-2; TRBD1 or TRBD2 may be the D gene (5 bases each). V was shortened by 0 bases and J by 1 base, with 13 bases between the two germline ends. The germline CDR1 and CDR2 sequences are SGHRS and YFSETQ. The CDR3 has 17 amino acids.

The genes are TRBV19 and TRBJ2-3; 9 nucleotides align to TRBD2. The V gene end was trimmed by 5 bases and the J gene end by 3 bases; junction bases not matched to a gene: 6. There are 15 residues in the CDR3. Germline CDR1 reads LNHDA; CDR2 reads SQIVND (reference sequence). CDR3 DNA sequence: TGTGCCAGTAGTGTAGCGGGGGCTCTGACAGATACGCAGTATTTT. Residues: CASSVAGALTDTQYF.

The chain joins TRBV7-2 to TRBJ2-3, with TRBD1 as a possible D gene (6 bases). This CDR3 has 16 residues. Germline CDR1 reads SGHTA; CDR2 reads FQGNSA. Trimming removed 7 bases from V and 4 bases from J, with 21 bases in between. The CDR3 region is CASTLAPGARADTQYF. Here the CDR3 DNA reads TGTGCCAGCACCCTAGCCCCAGGGGCGCGTGCAGATACGCAGTATTTT.

The CDR3 loop reads CASGLVTTASYEQYF. The CDR3, as DNA: TGTGCTAGTGGTTTGGTAACCACTGCTTCCTACGAGCAGTACTTC. This chain links TRBV12-5 with TRBJ2-7; D not resolved. The CDR3 extends over 15 amino acids. Germline lookup yields CDR1 LGHNT and CDR2 FRNRAP. V lost 0 bases and J lost 1, with 10 bases in between.